The clone carrying this TCR beta chain was found once. This entry is derived from a study of OX40 agonist ivuxolimab in advanced cancers. In the study overall: While on treatment, patients had intravenous ivuxolimab at 0.01 to 10 mg/kg every 2 weeks.

With 3 bases clipped from V and 4 bases from J, the junction kept 2 bases outside the gene matches. This CDR3 is 13 amino acids long. Germline assignment: CDR1 MRHNA and CDR2 SNTAGT. Clones were read by immunoSEQ multiplex PCR, and TCRdb kept only the in-frame ones, dropping some. The sample holds tens of thousands of clones, 88% seen once. The material was CD4+ or CD8+ T cells sorted from blood, obtained in a trial of the OX40 agonist ivuxolimab. The chain links TRBV6-4 to TRBJ1-1; 7 nucleotides line up with TRBD1. The receptor was derived from an adult with an advanced solid tumor such as melanoma, head and neck, liver or kidney cancer. The chain's CDR3 is CASSESGGTEAFF. For the CDR3, the DNA is TGTGCCAGCAGTGAGTCAGGGGGCACTGAAGCTTTCTTT.